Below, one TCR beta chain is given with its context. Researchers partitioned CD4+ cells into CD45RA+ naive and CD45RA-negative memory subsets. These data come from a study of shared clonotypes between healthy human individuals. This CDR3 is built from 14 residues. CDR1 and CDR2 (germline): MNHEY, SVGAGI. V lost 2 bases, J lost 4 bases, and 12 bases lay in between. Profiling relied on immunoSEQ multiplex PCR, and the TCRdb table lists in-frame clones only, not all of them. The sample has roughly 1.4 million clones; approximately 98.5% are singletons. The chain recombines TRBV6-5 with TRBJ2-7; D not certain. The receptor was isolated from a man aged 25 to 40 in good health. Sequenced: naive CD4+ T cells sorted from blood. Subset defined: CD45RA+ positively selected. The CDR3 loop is CASSYSSSGYEQYF. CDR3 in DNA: TGTGCCAGCAGTTACAGTTCTTCCGGTTACGAGCAGTACTTC.